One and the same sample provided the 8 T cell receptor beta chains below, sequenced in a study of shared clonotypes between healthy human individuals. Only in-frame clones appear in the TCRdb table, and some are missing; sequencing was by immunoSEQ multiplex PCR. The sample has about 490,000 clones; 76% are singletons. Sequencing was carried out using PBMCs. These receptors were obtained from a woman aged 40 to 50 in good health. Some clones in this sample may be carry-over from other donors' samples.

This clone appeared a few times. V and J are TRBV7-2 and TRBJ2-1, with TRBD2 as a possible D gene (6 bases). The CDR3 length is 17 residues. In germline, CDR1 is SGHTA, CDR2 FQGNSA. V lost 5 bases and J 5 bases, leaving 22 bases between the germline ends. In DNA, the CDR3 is TGTGCCAGCAGCATCCACCGCCGAGGGGCGGGGAACAATGAGCAGTTCTTC. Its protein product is CASSIHRRGAGNNEQFF.

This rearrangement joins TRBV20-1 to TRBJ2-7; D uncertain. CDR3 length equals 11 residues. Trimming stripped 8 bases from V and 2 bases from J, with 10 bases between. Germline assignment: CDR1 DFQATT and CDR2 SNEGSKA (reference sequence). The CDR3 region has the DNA TGCAGTCTTCGCGAAGCCTACGAGCAGTACTTC. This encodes CSLREAYEQYF.

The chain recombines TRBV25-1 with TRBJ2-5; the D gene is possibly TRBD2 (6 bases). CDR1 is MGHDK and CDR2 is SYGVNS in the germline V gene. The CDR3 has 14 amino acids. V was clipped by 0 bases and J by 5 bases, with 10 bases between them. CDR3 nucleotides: TGTGCCAGCAGTGAATACTTGGGGAGGGAGACCCAGTACTTC. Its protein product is CASSEYLGRETQYF. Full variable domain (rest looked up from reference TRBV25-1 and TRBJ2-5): EADIYQTPRYLVIGTGKKITLECSQTMGHDKMYWYQQDPGMELHLIHYSYGVNSTEKGDLSSESTVSRIRTEHFPLTLESARPSHTSQYLCASSEYLGRETQYFGPGTRLLVL.

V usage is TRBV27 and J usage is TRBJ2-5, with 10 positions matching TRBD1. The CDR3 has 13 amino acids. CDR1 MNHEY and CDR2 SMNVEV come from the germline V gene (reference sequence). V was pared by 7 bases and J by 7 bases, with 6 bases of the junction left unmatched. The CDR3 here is CASTRRDRGTQYF. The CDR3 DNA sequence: TGTGCCAGCACCAGACGGGACAGGGGGACCCAGTACTTC.

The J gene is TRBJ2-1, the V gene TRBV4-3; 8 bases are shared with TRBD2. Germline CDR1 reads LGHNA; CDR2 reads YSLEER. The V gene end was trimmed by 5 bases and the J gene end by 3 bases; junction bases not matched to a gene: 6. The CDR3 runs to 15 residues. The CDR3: CASSDSGNLYNEQFF. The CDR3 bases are TGCGCCAGCAGCGATAGCGGGAACCTCTACAATGAGCAGTTCTTC.

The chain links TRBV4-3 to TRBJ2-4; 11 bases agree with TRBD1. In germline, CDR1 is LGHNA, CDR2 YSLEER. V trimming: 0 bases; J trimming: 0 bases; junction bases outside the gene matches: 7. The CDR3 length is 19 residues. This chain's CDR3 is CASSQEPGQGVGAKNIQYF. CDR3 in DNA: TGCGCCAGCAGCCAAGAACCGGGACAGGGGGTAGGAGCCAAAAACATTCAGTACTTC.

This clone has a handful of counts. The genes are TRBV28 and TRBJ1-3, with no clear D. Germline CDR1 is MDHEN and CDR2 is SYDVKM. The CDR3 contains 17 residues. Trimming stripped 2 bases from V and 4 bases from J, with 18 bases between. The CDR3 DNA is TGTGCCAGCAGTTTAATATCGTTACCATTGACAGGAAACACCATATATTTT. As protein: CASSLISLPLTGNTIYF.

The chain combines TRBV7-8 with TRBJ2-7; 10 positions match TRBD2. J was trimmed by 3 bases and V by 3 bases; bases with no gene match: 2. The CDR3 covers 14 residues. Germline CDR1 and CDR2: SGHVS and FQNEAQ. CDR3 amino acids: CASSFTSGIYEQYF. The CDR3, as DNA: TGTGCCAGCAGCTTCACTAGCGGGATCTACGAGCAGTACTTC.